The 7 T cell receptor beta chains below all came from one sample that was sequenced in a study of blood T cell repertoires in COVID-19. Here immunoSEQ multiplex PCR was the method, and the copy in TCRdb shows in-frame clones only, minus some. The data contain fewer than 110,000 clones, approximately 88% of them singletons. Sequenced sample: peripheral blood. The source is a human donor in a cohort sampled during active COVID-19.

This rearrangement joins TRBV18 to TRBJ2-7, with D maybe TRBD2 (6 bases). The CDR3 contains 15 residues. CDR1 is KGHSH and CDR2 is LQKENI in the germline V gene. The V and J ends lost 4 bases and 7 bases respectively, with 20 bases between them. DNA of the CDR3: TGTGCCAGCTCACGGCCCGGGACTTCAAACCGGGAGCAGTACTTC. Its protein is CASSRPGTSNREQYF.

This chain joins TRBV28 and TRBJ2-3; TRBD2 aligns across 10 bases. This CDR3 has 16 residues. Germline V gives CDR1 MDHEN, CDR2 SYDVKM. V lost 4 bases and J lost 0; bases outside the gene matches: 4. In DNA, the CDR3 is TGTGCCAGCAGTTCCCGGACTAGCGGAAGCACAGATACGCAGTATTTT. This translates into CASSSRTSGSTDTQYF.

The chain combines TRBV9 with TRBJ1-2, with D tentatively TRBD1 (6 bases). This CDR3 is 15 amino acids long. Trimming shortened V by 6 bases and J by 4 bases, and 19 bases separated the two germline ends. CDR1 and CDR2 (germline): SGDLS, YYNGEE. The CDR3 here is CASNRGGGMAYGYTF. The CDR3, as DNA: TGTGCCAGCAACCGAGGGGGGGGGATGGCCTATGGCTACACCTTC.

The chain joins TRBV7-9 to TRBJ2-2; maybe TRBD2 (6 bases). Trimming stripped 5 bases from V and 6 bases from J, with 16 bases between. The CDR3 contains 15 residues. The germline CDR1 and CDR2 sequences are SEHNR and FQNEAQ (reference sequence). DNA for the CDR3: TGTGCCAGCAGCACGGACGGGGGTAGGGCCGGGGAGCTGTTTTTT. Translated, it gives CASSTDGGRAGELFF.

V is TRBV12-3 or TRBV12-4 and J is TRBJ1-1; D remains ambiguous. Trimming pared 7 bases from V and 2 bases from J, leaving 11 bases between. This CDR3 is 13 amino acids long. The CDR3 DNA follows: TGTGCCAGCACCCTCCTATCTAACACTGAAGCTTTCTTT. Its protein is CASTLLSNTEAFF.

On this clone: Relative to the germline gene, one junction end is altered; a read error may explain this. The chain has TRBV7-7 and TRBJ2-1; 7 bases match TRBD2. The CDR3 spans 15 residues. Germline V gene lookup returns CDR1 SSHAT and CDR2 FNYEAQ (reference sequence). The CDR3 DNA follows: TGTGCTAGCAGCCCCAGCGGGGCCTCCTACAATGAGCAGTTCTTC. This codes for CASSPSGASYNEQFF.

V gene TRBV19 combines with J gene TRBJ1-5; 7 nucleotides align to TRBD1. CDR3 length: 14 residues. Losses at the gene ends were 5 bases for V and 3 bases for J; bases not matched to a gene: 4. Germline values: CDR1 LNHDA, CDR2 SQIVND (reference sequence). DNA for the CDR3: TGTGCCAGTAGTGTGGGGACAGCCAATCAGCCCCAGCATTTT. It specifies CASSVGTANQPQHF.